The 30 T cell receptor beta chains given below trace back to one sample, sequenced in a study of technical replicates of blood from a few donors. Data came from immunoSEQ multiplex PCR; TCRdb stores just in-frame clones and leaves some out. The table has 81,000 or so clones, 95% to 97% seen once. The source material was T cells isolated from PBMCs. All receptors derive from a human donor in good health.

The chain recombines TRBV6-5 with TRBJ1-4; 9 bases are a match to TRBD1. The CDR3 is made up of 14 amino acids. Trimming cost V 6 bases and J 10 bases; bases outside gene matches: 9. Per the germline V gene, CDR1 is MNHEY and CDR2 is SVGAGI. DNA for the CDR3: TGTGCCAGCAGCGTCGACAGGGGGGCGGGAAAACTGTTTTTT. It encodes CASSVDRGAGKLFF.

The V and J genes are TRBV4-1 and TRBJ2-3, with a tentative D call TRBD1 (5 bases). CDR1 and CDR2 from the germline V gene are MGHRA and YSYEKL. The CDR3 is 17 residues long. V lost 0 bases, J lost 2 bases, and 15 bases lay in between. CDR3 amino acids: CASSQEGPKTATDTQYF. CDR3 nucleotide sequence: TGCGCCAGCAGCCAAGAGGGGCCCAAAACAGCCACAGATACGCAGTATTTT.

The chain uses TRBV2 and TRBJ2-5; TRBD2 matches 9 bases. Per germline, CDR1 SNHLY and CDR2 FYNNEI. CDR3 length: 13 residues. With V trimmed by 6 bases and J by 3 bases, 2 bases remained unmatched. This chain's CDR3 is CASRVAGEETQYF. DNA of the CDR3: TGTGCCAGCAGGGTAGCGGGAGAAGAGACCCAGTACTTC.

The rearrangement links TRBV7-9 to TRBJ2-5, with 11 bases matching TRBD2. The CDR3 sequence is 16 residues long. From germline, CDR1 is SEHNR and CDR2 FQNEAQ (reference sequence). The V gene end was trimmed by 2 bases and the J gene end by 1 base; junction bases not matched to a gene: 3. CDR3 bases: TGTGCCAGCAGCTTAATTAGCGGGGGGGGCCAAGAGACCCAGTACTTC. Its protein product is CASSLISGGGQETQYF.

The V gene is TRBV2, the J gene TRBJ2-6, with D tentatively TRBD2 (5 bases). CDR1 and CDR2 from the germline V gene are SNHLY and FYNNEI. This CDR3 contains 14 residues. V shed 6 bases and J shed 1 base, with 7 bases lying between them. The CDR3 DNA sequence: TGTGCCAGCAGGCGGGCGTCTGGGGCCAACGTCCTGACTTTC. Its protein product is CASRRASGANVLTF.

The V gene is TRBV6-5, the J gene TRBJ2-7; the D gene is possibly TRBD1 (5 bases). The CDR3 has 12 residues. Per germline, CDR1 MNHEY and CDR2 SVGAGI. Trimming left V 2 bases short and J 6 bases short, with 8 bases between. CDR3 DNA: TGTGCCAGCAGTTACGCCACAGGCGAGCAGTACTTC. This gives the protein CASSYATGEQYF.

V usage is TRBV6-1 and J usage is TRBJ1-5, with 10 bases identical to TRBD1. The V segment lost 7 bases and the J segment 7 bases; nucleotides outside the gene matches: 7. The CDR3 has 14 residues. Germline V gene data show CDR1 as MNHNS and CDR2 as SASEGT. The CDR3 sequence: CASIIGQGGQPQHF. In DNA, the CDR3 is TGTGCCAGCATTATAGGACAGGGGGGCCAGCCCCAGCATTTT.

Details on this clone: At one boundary the junction diverges from the germline segment, which might be a read error. The DNA of the CDR3 is TGTGCCAGCAGCTTGGGTTCCATAGCTGAGAAGTTCTTC. Encoded protein: CASSLGSIAEKFF. The chain employs TRBV5-4 and TRBJ2-1; no reliable D call. Germline CDR1 SGHNT, CDR2 YYREEE (reference sequence). The CDR3 totals 13 residues.

This clone came up once. The chain carries TRBV5-1 and TRBJ1-2, with 10 positions matching TRBD1. CDR1 is SGHRS, CDR2 YFSETQ, per germline. CDR3 size: 14 residues. Germline trimming cut 4 bases from V and 5 bases from J; bases unmatched to any gene: 5. The CDR3 sequence: CASSPTGGSYGYTF. Here the CDR3 DNA reads TGCGCCAGCAGCCCGACAGGGGGCAGTTATGGCTACACCTTC.

The gene calls are TRBV5-4 and TRBJ1-4, with D possibly matching TRBD1 (6 bases). V dropped 2 bases and J dropped 1 base, with 15 bases sitting between them. Germline assignment: CDR1 SGHNT and CDR2 YYREEE (reference sequence). This CDR3 contains 17 residues. CDR3 loop: CASSFTPGAGTNEKLFF. The CDR3 DNA sequence: TGTGCCAGCAGCTTTACCCCAGGGGCCGGAACTAATGAAAAACTGTTTTTT.

This chain joins TRBV10-3 and TRBJ1-2; 8 bases fit TRBD1. The CDR3 spans 19 residues. Germline V gene data show CDR1 as ENHRY and CDR2 as SYGVKD. J lost 6 bases, V lost 3 bases, and 21 bases had no gene match. CDR3 nucleotide sequence: TGTGCCATCAGTGAAACGGGCCGAGGACAGGGAAATTCCTGGGATGGCTACACCTTC. It codes for CAISETGRGQGNSWDGYTF.

The chain recombines TRBV2 with TRBJ2-2, with 9 bases aligning to TRBD1. CDR3 length: 15 amino acids. Losses at the gene ends were 5 bases for V and 4 bases for J; bases not matched to a gene: 5. CDR1 is SNHLY, CDR2 FYNNEI, per germline. CDR3 loop: CASSLHRGPTGELFF. The CDR3 DNA is TGTGCCAGCAGTCTTCACAGGGGGCCCACCGGGGAGCTGTTTTTT.

Note on this clone: The same CDR3 arises from other DNA sequences in this sample as well. The rearrangement joins TRBV5-1 to TRBJ2-3, with TRBD2 matching 12 bases. The V gene end was trimmed by 0 bases and the J gene end by 2 bases; junction bases not matched to a gene: 1. There are 16 residues in the CDR3. Germline CDR1 is SGHRS and CDR2 is YFSETQ. The CDR3: CASSLGTSGNTDTQYF. The CDR3 coding sequence is TGCGCCAGCAGCTTGGGGACTAGCGGGAACACAGATACGCAGTATTTT.

The chain recombines TRBV29-1 with TRBJ2-2; TRBD2 agrees at 8 bases. The CDR3 loop spans 16 amino acids. Germline V gives CDR1 SQVTM, CDR2 ANQGSEA. V shed 7 bases, J shed 5 bases, and the junction held 15 bases outside the gene matches. The CDR3 DNA is TGCAGCGCCCGAATCCCAGCGGGAGCGGGTACCGGGGAGCTGTTTTTT. Its protein is CSARIPAGAGTGELFF.

The J gene is TRBJ2-2, the V gene TRBV28, with D maybe TRBD2 (5 bases). This CDR3 region has 16 residues. Trimming cost V 5 bases and J 2 bases, with 15 bases left between them. Germline V gives CDR1 MDHEN, CDR2 SYDVKM. The CDR3 loop reads CASSPTTTPNTGELFF. CDR3 nucleotides: TGTGCCAGCAGTCCGACTACTACCCCTAACACCGGGGAGCTGTTTTTT.

The V gene is TRBV6-5, the J gene TRBJ2-1; 9 bases map to TRBD2. This CDR3 spans 14 amino acids. The germline V gene has CDR1 MNHEY and CDR2 SVGAGI. V lost 7 bases to trimming and J lost 13 bases; unmatched junction nucleotides: 14. CDR3 protein: CASTPTGRAGGQFF. The CDR3 DNA is TGTGCCAGCACCCCCACTGGAAGAGCGGGAGGCCAGTTCTTC.

This clone was seen just once. This chain connects TRBV5-1 to TRBJ2-2, with D unresolved. Germline-derived CDR1 and CDR2 are SGHRS and YFSETQ. V was clipped by 4 bases and J by 0 bases, with 13 bases between them. This CDR3 spans 16 amino acids. The CDR3 DNA sequence: TGCGCCAGCAGCGGCGCAGCGCTAGCGAACACCGGGGAGCTGTTTTTT. Translating it yields CASSGAALANTGELFF. Using reference TRBV5-1 and TRBJ2-2 for the parts outside the CDR3, the full variable domain is KAGVTQTPRYLIKTRGQQVTLSCSPISGHRSVSWYQQTPGQGLQFLFEYFSETQRNKGNFPGRFSGRQFSNSRSEMNVSTLELGDSALYLCASSGAALANTGELFFGEGSRLTVL.

This chain connects TRBV10-1 to TRBJ1-2; D is possibly TRBD1 (5 bases). V was clipped by 6 bases and J by 8 bases, with 16 bases between them. Germline V CDR1 and CDR2: WNHNN, SYGVQD (reference sequence). The CDR3 is 13 amino acids. CDR3 loop: CASSRGDSSGYTF. The CDR3, as DNA: TGCGCCAGCAGCCGGGGGGACTCGTCGGGCTACACCTTC.

The chain joins TRBV6-1 to TRBJ2-7; 8 bases line up with TRBD1. The CDR3 sequence is 15 residues long. Germline assignment: CDR1 MNHNS and CDR2 SASEGT. V trimming: 0 bases; J trimming: 5 bases; junction bases outside the gene matches: 6. The chain's CDR3 is CASSEAAQGADEQYF. The CDR3, as DNA: TGTGCCAGCAGTGAAGCGGCTCAGGGGGCAGACGAGCAGTACTTC.

The chain has TRBV2 and TRBJ2-3, with D possibly TRBD1 on 5 matching bases. This CDR3 comprises 17 residues. Deletions cut 0 bases from V and 2 bases from J, with 15 bases between. Germline lookup yields CDR1 SNHLY and CDR2 FYNNEI. The DNA for the CDR3 is TGTGCCAGCAGTGAAGCACAGGTCGATCCCCTCACAGATACGCAGTATTTT. Translated, it gives CASSEAQVDPLTDTQYF.

J is TRBJ2-3 and V is TRBV9, with D possibly TRBD2 on 6 matching bases. The germline V gene has CDR1 SGDLS and CDR2 YYNGEE. V dropped 0 bases and J dropped 4 bases, with 21 bases sitting between them. The CDR3 sequence is 18 residues long. CDR3 DNA sequence: TGTGCCAGCAGCGTAGCTCTCCCGGGGGAGGCCGAGGCAGATACGCAGTATTTT. It codes for CASSVALPGEAEADTQYF.

The chain uses TRBV29-1 and TRBJ1-3, with no clear D. Per germline, CDR1 SQVTM and CDR2 ANQGSEA. Trimming pared 6 bases from V and 0 bases from J, leaving 9 bases between. The CDR3 consists of 13 residues. In DNA, the CDR3 is TGCAGCGTACAATCTTACTCTGGAAACACCATATATTTT. It is translated as CSVQSYSGNTIYF.

The J gene is TRBJ1-1, the V gene TRBV14, with a possible D match to TRBD1 (6 bases). The germline V and J ends were trimmed by 1 base and 6 bases, with 15 bases remaining between them. The germline V gene has CDR1 SGHDN and CDR2 FVKESK. The CDR3 contains 15 residues. CDR3 protein: CASSQVGQGWAEAFF. In DNA form, the CDR3 reads TGTGCCAGCAGCCAAGTAGGTCAGGGGTGGGCTGAAGCTTTCTTT.

This clone was recorded only once. The chain has TRBV27 and TRBJ1-1, with 10 bases fitting TRBD1. The CDR3 extends over 15 amino acids. Trimming cost V 5 bases and J 1 base; bases outside gene matches: 4. Germline CDR1 reads MNHEY; CDR2 reads SMNVEV (reference sequence). CDR3 sequence (DNA): TGTGCCAGCAGTCTCCGGACAGGGGGGAACACTGAAGCTTTCTTT. Protein sequence: CASSLRTGGNTEAFF.

The V gene is TRBV11-1, the J gene TRBJ2-1, with D tentatively TRBD1 (6 bases). Germline-derived CDR1 and CDR2 are SGHAT and FQDESV (reference sequence). V was cut by 5 bases and J by 7 bases, with 9 bases left in between. The CDR3 is 12 residues long. The CDR3 is CASSTTGNEQFF. CDR3 nucleotide sequence: TGTGCCAGCAGCACGACAGGAAATGAGCAGTTCTTC.

The genes are TRBV19 and TRBJ1-1; TRBD1 agrees at 10 bases. Germline loops: CDR1 LNHDA, CDR2 SQIVND (reference sequence). The V and J ends lost 7 bases and 2 bases, in that order; junction bases with no gene match: 4. The CDR3 sequence is 14 residues long. CDR3 nucleotide sequence: TGTGCCAGTACGGGACAGGGGATTAACACTGAAGCTTTCTTT. Residues: CASTGQGINTEAFF. Drawing the rest from reference TRBV19 and TRBJ1-1, the complete variable domain is DGGITQSPKYLFRKEGQNVTLSCEQNLNHDAMYWYRQDPGQGLRLIYYSQIVNDFQKGDIAEGYSVSREKKESFPLTVTSAQKNPTAFYLCASTGQGINTEAFFGQGTRLTVV.

The chain uses TRBV7-8 and TRBJ2-7; D possibly corresponds to TRBD2 (6 bases). Germline V lookup: CDR1 SGHVS, CDR2 FQNEAQ. V lost 2 bases and J 3 bases, leaving 8 bases between the germline ends. The CDR3 totals 13 residues. The CDR3 bases are TGTGCCAGCAGCTTATTGCGGGGCTACGAGCAGTACTTC. Its protein product is CASSLLRGYEQYF. Drawing the rest from reference TRBV7-8 and TRBJ2-7, the complete variable domain is GAGVSQSPRYKVAKRGQDVALRCDPISGHVSLFWYQQALGQGPEFLTYFQNEAQLDKSGLPSDRFFAERPEGSVSTLKIQRTQQEDSAVYLCASSLLRGYEQYFGPGTRLTVT.

The chain joins TRBV11-1 to TRBJ2-7; 7 bases line up with TRBD1. J was trimmed by 7 bases and V by 5 bases; bases with no gene match: 5. The germline V gene has CDR1 SGHAT and CDR2 FQDESV (reference sequence). This CDR3 has 12 amino acids. The chain's CDR3 is CASSRGTDEQYF. CDR3 nucleotide sequence: TGTGCCAGCAGCCGAGGGACAGATGAGCAGTACTTC.

The chain has TRBV6-5 and TRBJ1-5; D remains unclear. This CDR3 spans 13 amino acids. Trimming left V 5 bases short and J 0 bases short, with 5 bases between. Per the germline V gene, CDR1 is MNHEY and CDR2 is SVGAGI. In DNA form, the CDR3 reads TGTGCCAGCAGTCCCAATAGCAATCAGCCCCAGCATTTT. It yields the protein CASSPNSNQPQHF.

The V call is TRBV11-3, the J call TRBJ2-1; 10 positions agree with TRBD2. CDR1 is SGHNT and CDR2 is YENEEA in the germline V gene. The CDR3 totals 17 residues. J lost 0 bases, V lost 1 base, and 3 bases had no gene match. The CDR3 DNA reads TGTGCCAGCAGCTTAGGGCTAGCGGGGGACTCCTACAATGAGCAGTTCTTC. Translated: CASSLGLAGDSYNEQFF.